The T cell receptor beta chain under discussion was sequenced for a study of shared clonotypes between healthy human individuals (dated by TCRdb to 2020 to 2021). For the wider study: A few men and a couple of women, aged 18 to 49 years, made up the cohort. Each donor's leukapheresis produced roughly between about 0.8 and 8.9 billion PBMCs. To estimate repertoire size and how much clonotypes are shared between individuals, the study performed deep sequencing of blood TCR repertoires from about five healthy adults. For each donor, three plates each were used for CD4 naive and CD4 memory, two plates were used for CD8 naive, and one plate was used for CD8 memory. Libraries were prepared and TCR repertoires were sequenced by different laboratories using diverse techniques, in order to increase sequencing depth and limit assay-specific biases.

Using the deep immunoSEQ assay, TCR CDR3 regions were amplified from genomic DNA by multiplex PCR. Genomic DNA extracted from each cell subset was distributed evenly over all wells of several immunoSEQ 96-well plates, and each plate served as one replicate. For sorted subsets, 200 to 250 ng genomic DNA, equal to 30,000 to 35,000 T cell genomes, was loaded into each replicate PCR. Purified libraries were measured with a Qubit 3.0 fluorometer, size-checked on a Bioanalyzer 2100, and measured again with the KAPA Library Quantification kit. A separate single-read 150-cycle Illumina NextSeq 550 flow cell was used to sequence each immunoSEQ 96-well plate. On the study's bioinformatics: The immunoSEQ output contained only junctional sequences without quality scores, so filtering could not match that applied to full-length reads. To assign V/J genes and CDR3, sequences were annotated against IMGT germline references using PyIR, a Python wrapper for IgBLAST v1.9. Any read was removed if the V/J assignment was weak (E-value above 1e-6), the CDR3 was missing, or the read contained stop codons, out-of-frame junctions, or ambiguous translated residues. A V3J clonotype was defined by an identical inferred V gene, J gene, and CDR3 amino acid sequence. To compute the percentage overlap between repertoires, the number of shared unique clonotypes was divided by the size of the smaller repertoire. Richness of each repertoire was evaluated using RTK rarefaction, the Chao1 estimator, and Recon v2.1 estimates of unobserved clonotypes. Generation probabilities were computed with OLGA for all TCRbeta clonotypes obtained by the gDNA method from several donors. The table was pulled from immuneACCESS by TCRdb, which kept in-frame rearrangements only. Such tables lose some clones; where checked, under half of the loss comes from unresolved V genes, and the rest has no known cause. That table gives V, J and clone size, and the DNA gave D and trimming. The sample table holds roughly 2,000,000 clones, of which around 96% were seen once. Approximately 1.2% of the sample lies in the top ten.

As regards this clone: What antigen it recognizes has not been identified. The input lacks base qualities; no much larger clone sits a single base away.

CD8 naive samples consisted of CD45RO-negative cells that were positively selected for CCR7, yielding a CD45RA+CCR7+ population without TemRA cells. Healthy HIV-negative adults with no recently reported acute infections or vaccinations were included as donors. Every donor was a Caucasian adult residing in Nashville, Tennessee, USA. Blood was collected by leukapheresis, and PBMCs were isolated by Ficoll-Histopaque density gradient centrifugation and then cryopreserved in liquid nitrogen vapor phase. Purity and quantity of every magnetically sorted T cell population were checked by analytical flow cytometry. Genomic DNA was isolated from every sorted fraction and measured by UV absorbance on a Nanodrop 2000c. Broader findings and caveats from the paper: Because the study included only a small number of donors, the genetic and exposure-history diversity represented was limited. Sampling was limited to blood, and TCR repertoires in tissue likely differ from TCR repertoires in blood. Naive subsets generally had larger estimated clonotype richness than memory subsets did. About 5% of naive CD4, around 4% of naive CD8, 2.3% of memory CD4, and 0.35% to 0.5% of memory CD8 clonotypes were shared across four donors. Rarefaction of sorted-subset datasets indicated incomplete sequencing despite the large sequencing depth. Pairwise subsampling led to the expectation that sequencing depth would affect the degree of clonotype sharing among donors. Compared with non-shared clonotypes, the clonotypes found in all four sorted-subset donors had higher generation probabilities.

The germline V gene gives CDR1 as MDHEN and CDR2 as SYDVKM. The CDR3 spans 13 residues, from the cysteine through the phenylalanine. The entry retains the CDR3 DNA only, 39 bases that are in frame from base 1. V is shortened by 1 base, J by 4 bases, and the region joining them spans 7 bases. This TCR came from a man aged 18 to 29 in good health. Sequenced input: naive CD8+ T cells sorted from blood. Per the publication, the cell subset or site label means: CD45RA+CCR7+. The chain uses TRBV28 and TRBJ2-5, with a weak D call of TRBD1 (5 bases match). The DNA sequence is TGTGCCAGCAGTTTATTCAGGGTAGAGACCCAGTACTTC. The translation is CASSLFRVETQYF.